Reported below is one T cell receptor beta chain. The antigen remains unidentified. Naive CD8 populations comprised CD45RO-negative cells positively selected for CCR7, excluding terminally differentiated effector memory CD45RA+ cells. Healthy HIV-negative adults with no recent acute infections or vaccinations were recruited as donors. The CDR3 contains 13 residues. V lost 1 base to trimming and J lost 5 bases, with 8 bases between them. Germline CDR1 is SGHNT and CDR2 is YENEEA. This specimen comes from a study of shared clonotypes between healthy human individuals. Overall study context: Per donor, CD8 memory used one plate, CD8 naive used two, CD4 memory used three and CD4 naive used three. Study-wide findings and caveats: Incompleteness in sorted-subset sequencing, despite large depth, was shown by rarefaction.

Some clones are missing from TCRdb's copy, which holds only in-frame ones; the method was immunoSEQ multiplex PCR. The profile covers nearly 600,000 clones, with around 95% appearing a single time and roughly 0.1% taken by the ten largest. Input material: naive CD8+ T cells sorted from blood. This clonotype originated in a woman between 25 and 40 years old in good health. J is TRBJ2-5 and V is TRBV11-3; D assignment may be TRBD1 or TRBD2 (5 bases each). The CDR3 nucleotides are TGTGCCAGCAGCTTAGGGGGGTATGAGACCCAGTACTTC. Amino acid sequence: CASSLGGYETQYF. The full variable domain, its missing parts supplied by reference TRBV11-3 and TRBJ2-5, is EAGVVQSPRYKIIEKKQPVAFWCNPISGHNTLYWYLQNLGQGPELLIRYENEEAVDDSQLPKDRFSAERLKGVDSTLKIQPAELGDSAVYLCASSLGGYETQYFGPGTRLLVL.